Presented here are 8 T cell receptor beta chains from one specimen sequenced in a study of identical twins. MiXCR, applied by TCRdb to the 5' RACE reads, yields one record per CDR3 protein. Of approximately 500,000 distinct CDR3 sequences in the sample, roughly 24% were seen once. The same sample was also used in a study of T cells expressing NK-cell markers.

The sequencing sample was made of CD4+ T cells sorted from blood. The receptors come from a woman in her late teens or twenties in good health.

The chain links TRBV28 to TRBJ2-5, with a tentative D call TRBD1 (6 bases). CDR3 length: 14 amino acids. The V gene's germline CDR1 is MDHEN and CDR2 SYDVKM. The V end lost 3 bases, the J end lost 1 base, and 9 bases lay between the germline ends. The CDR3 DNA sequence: TGTGCCAGCAGTTTTCGGACAGTCCAAGAGACCCAGTACTTC. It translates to CASSFRTVQETQYF.

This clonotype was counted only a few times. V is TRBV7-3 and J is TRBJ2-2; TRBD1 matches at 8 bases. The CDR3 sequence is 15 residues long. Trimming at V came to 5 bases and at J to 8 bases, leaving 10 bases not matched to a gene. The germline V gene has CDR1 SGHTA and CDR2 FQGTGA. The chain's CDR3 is CASSPPGGEGGELFF. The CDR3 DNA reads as TGTGCCAGCAGCCCGCCAGGGGGCGAGGGAGGGGAGCTGTTTTTT.

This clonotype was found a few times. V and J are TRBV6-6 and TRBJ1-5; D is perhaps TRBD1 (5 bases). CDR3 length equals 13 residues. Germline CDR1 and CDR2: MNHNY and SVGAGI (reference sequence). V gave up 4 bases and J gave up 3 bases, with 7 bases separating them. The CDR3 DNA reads TGTGCCAGCAGTTTTGGACACAATCAGCCCCAGCATTTT. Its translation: CASSFGHNQPQHF.

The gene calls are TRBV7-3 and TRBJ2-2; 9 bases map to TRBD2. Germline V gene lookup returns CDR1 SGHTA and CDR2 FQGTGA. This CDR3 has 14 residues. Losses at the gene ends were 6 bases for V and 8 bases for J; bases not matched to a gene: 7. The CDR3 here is CASSPSGGIGELFF. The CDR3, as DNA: TGTGCCAGCAGTCCAAGCGGGGGGATAGGGGAGCTGTTTTTT.

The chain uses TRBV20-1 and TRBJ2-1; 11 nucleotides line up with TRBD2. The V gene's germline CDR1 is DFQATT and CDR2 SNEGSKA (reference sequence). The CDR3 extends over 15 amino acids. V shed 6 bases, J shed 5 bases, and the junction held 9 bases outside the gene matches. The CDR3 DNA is TGCAGTGCAACCTTTCTAGCGGGGGGACACAATGAGCAGTTCTTC. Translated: CSATFLAGGHNEQFF.

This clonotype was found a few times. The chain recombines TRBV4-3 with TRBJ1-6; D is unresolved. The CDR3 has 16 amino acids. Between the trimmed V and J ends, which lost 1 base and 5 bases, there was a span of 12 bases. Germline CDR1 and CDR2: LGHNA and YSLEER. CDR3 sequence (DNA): TGCGCCAGCAGCCAAGGGGCGGGAGAGCATAATTCACCCCTCCACTTT. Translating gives CASSQGAGEHNSPLHF.

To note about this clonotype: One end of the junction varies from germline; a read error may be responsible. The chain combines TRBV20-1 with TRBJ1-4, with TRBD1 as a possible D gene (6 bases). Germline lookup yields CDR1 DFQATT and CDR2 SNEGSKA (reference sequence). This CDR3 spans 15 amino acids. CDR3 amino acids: CSARAWQGRGEKLSF. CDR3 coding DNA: TGCAGTGCTAGAGCTTGGCAGGGGAGGGGTGAAAAACTGTCTTTT.

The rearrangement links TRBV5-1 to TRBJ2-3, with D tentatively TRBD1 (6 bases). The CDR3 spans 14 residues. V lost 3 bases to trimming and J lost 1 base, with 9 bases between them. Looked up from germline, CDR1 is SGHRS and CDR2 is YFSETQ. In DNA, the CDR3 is TGCGCCAGCAGCTCTGAGGGGGGCACAGATACGCAGTATTTT. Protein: CASSSEGGTDTQYF. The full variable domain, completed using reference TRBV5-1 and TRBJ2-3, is KAGVTQTPRYLIKTRGQQVTLSCSPISGHRSVSWYQQTPGQGLQFLFEYFSETQRNKGNFPGRFSGRQFSNSRSEMNVSTLELGDSALYLCASSSEGGTDTQYFGPGTRLTVL.